This T cell receptor (beta chain) is from a study of shared clonotypes between healthy human individuals. The CDR3 is made up of 17 amino acids. CDR1 is GTSNPN and CDR2 is SVGIG in the germline V gene (reference sequence). Trimming pared 0 bases from V and 4 bases from J, leaving 22 bases between. Produced via immunoSEQ multiplex PCR; TCRdb's table is partial and in-frame only. The data show 230,000 or so clones, 65% to 70% seen once. The specimen sequenced was memory CD4+ T cells sorted from blood. Subset denoted: CD45RA-negative fraction. The V call is TRBV30, the J call TRBJ2-7; maybe TRBD1 (7 bases). This receptor was obtained from a man under 40 in good health. For the CDR3, the DNA is TGTGCCTGGAGTGTACCCCATGGTCGGCAGGGGGGATACGAGCAGTACTTC. Translated, it gives CAWSVPHGRQGGYEQYF.